The source of this T cell receptor (beta chain) is a study of spatial heterogeneity in lung cancer (dated by TCRdb to between 2018 and 2021). At the level of the whole study: Beta-chain transcripts were consistently detected in greater numbers than alpha-chain transcripts, which likely reflects a higher abundance of beta-chain transcripts. In non-small cell lung cancer, the study quantitatively compared TCR alpha and beta repertoires across several tumor regions, matched nontumor lung, and blood. The study linked features of the TCR repertoire to counts of nonsynonymous mutations, which were determined by whole-exome sequencing of tumor tissue. In the raw uncorrected reads, each unique combination of TCR and UMI appeared on average more than ten times. Both alpha and beta chains were TCR-sequenced in 200 or so tumor regions, about 69 matched nontumor lung samples and around 54 PBMC samples obtained at surgery. The full study reports these points: Additional single-cell paired TCR alpha and beta sequencing was considered necessary to confirm, at a functional level, the hypothesis that regional TCRs recognize regional mutations.

Libraries were built with 5' RACE. Sequenced on a NextSeq 500. The TCR library protocol attached a unique molecular identifier to each TCR cDNA molecule to allow correction of PCR and sequencing errors. Under the source paper's analysis protocol: TCR identification, UMI-based error correction and CDR3 extraction were all carried out with Decombinator tools. TCRs above a frequency of 2 per 1,000, corresponding to the top 1% of the tumor frequency distribution, were defined as expanded. Renyi diversity was computed with the R vegan package after each repertoire had been subsampled 100 times to 5,000 TCRs. CDR3 similarity networks were constructed using string-kernel similarity of amino acid triplets, with links drawn between CDR3s whose pairwise similarity was above 0.82. TCRdb itself trimmed the public reads at Q25 with fastp, ran MiXCR and retained productive beta chains. Each entry is one CDR3 protein sequence, shown with its most common DNA and genes. The authors' filters were not applied to this entry. The sample has about 39,000 distinct CDR3 sequences on record, approximately 3.1% of them singletons. Of the sample, under 40% is held by the ten largest clones.

V trim: 6 bases; J trim: 4 bases; unmatched bases: 5. CDR1 and CDR2 (ENHRY, SYGVKD) derive from the germline V gene. Measured from the cysteine to the phenylalanine, the CDR3 is 14 residues long. Only the CDR3 portion is preserved as DNA: 42 bases, with reading frame beginning at the first base. The time point label here, explained by the study, means: sample taken at primary tumor resection. Samples were obtained from 72 patients with early-stage, untreated non-small cell lung cancer from the lung TRACERx cohort. Whole RNA extracted from tumor and nontumor lung tissue, or from cryopreserved PBMC samples, was used for TCR sequencing without cell sorting. Patients were selected for TCR sequencing only if sufficient RNA was available from at least two tumor regions. Before being selected, tumor and adjacent nontumor lung specimens were reviewed by a lung pathologist. This clonotype was observed many times. The antigen it recognizes is unknown. No base quality values were provided; no much bigger clone lies one nucleotide off.

Here the chain combines TRBV10-3 and TRBJ2-7; a stretch of 11 junction bases matches TRBD1. This sequence was found in a male donor with early-stage non-small cell lung cancer. The sample in question was normal lung tissue next to the tumor, obtained at surgery. The bases read TGTGCCATCAGAGCCGGACAGGGGGCTTACGAGCAGTACTTC. It specifies CAIRAGQGAYEQYF.